These 32 T cell receptor beta chains were all obtained from the same sample, sequenced in a study of radiation and T cells in renal cell carcinoma. Time point given: blood 2 weeks post-SBRT. Treatment of the sample: 15 Gy SBRT to primary tumor, nephrectomy 4 weeks later. The table came from immunoSEQ multiplex PCR; TCRdb's copy has only in-frame clones and leaves some out. This sample has around 70,000 clones, with roughly 82% found just once. Specimen: blood, collected from a patient whose treatment included radiotherapy and nephrectomy. All receptors derive from a man in his sixties with renal cell carcinoma.

The CDR3 region has the DNA TGCAGCGTTGAGCCCTGGGAACGCGGGACCAATGAGCAGTTCTTC. Amino acids: CSVEPWERGTNEQFF. The chain carries TRBV29-1 and TRBJ2-1; D perhaps matches TRBD2 (6 bases). The CDR3 is 15 residues long. Trimming took 3 bases from V and 6 from J, leaving 18 bases between them. Per germline, CDR1 SQVTM and CDR2 ANQGSEA.

This clone has just one count. This chain links TRBV11-2 with TRBJ2-2; TRBD2 matches at 9 bases. The CDR3 is made up of 18 amino acids. J lost 1 base, V lost 0 bases, and 6 bases had no gene match. CDR1 and CDR2 (germline): SGHAT, FQNNGV. CDR3 region: CASSLEAVLAGNTGELFF. The CDR3 DNA reads TGTGCCAGCAGCTTAGAGGCAGTACTAGCGGGGAACACCGGGGAGCTGTTTTTT.

The chain couples TRBV9 to TRBJ1-3; no clear D. Trimming cost V 1 base and J 4 bases, with 9 bases left between them. Germline V gene sequence: CDR1 SGDLS, CDR2 YYNGEE. There are 14 residues in the CDR3. CDR3 in amino acids: CASSVRTTGNTIYF. CDR3 bases: TGTGCCAGCAGCGTAAGGACGACAGGAAACACCATATATTTT.

CDR3 in DNA: TGCGCCAGCAGCTTGGAGGCCAGGGGCCGAAATGGCTACACCTTC. The encoded protein is CASSLEARGRNGYTF. This chain links TRBV5-1 with TRBJ1-2, with TRBD1 as a possible D gene (6 bases). The V end was cut by 0 bases, the J end by 6 bases, with 15 bases between. The germline gives CDR1 SGHRS, CDR2 YFSETQ. The CDR3 has 15 amino acids.

The CDR3: CATSGSGRGTGELFF. The CDR3, as DNA: TGTGCCACCAGCGGTAGCGGGAGAGGAACCGGGGAGCTGTTTTTT. V usage is TRBV15 and J usage is TRBJ2-2, with 9 bases lining up with TRBD2. CDR3 length: 15 amino acids. Germline assignment: CDR1 LNHNV and CDR2 YYDKDF (reference sequence). J was trimmed by 5 bases and V by 5 bases; bases with no gene match: 6.

This clone was counted only a few times. The CDR3 loop is CASSQSRSGRAADTQYF. The CDR3 DNA reads TGCGCCAGCAGCCAATCAAGGAGCGGGAGGGCCGCAGATACGCAGTATTTT. This chain uses TRBV4-3 with TRBJ2-3; 10 nucleotides agree with TRBD2. The CDR3 is 17 amino acids. Per germline, CDR1 LGHNA and CDR2 YSLEER. With 2 bases clipped from V and 4 bases from J, the junction kept 9 bases outside the gene matches.

J is TRBJ2-5 and V is TRBV30, with D uncertain. The J call may be faulty, since TRBJ2-7 better matches the DNA end. The germline gives CDR1 GTSNPN, CDR2 SVGIG (reference sequence). The CDR3 runs to 10 residues. CDR3 nucleotides: TGTGCCTGGGGGGTGTACGAGCAGTACTTC. It specifies CAWGVYEQYF.

This clone was found a few times. The rearrangement links TRBV10-1 to TRBJ2-7; 8 positions agree with TRBD2. The length of the CDR3 is 13 residues. Germline CDR1 WNHNN, CDR2 SYGVQD (reference sequence). Losses at the gene ends were 9 bases for V and 3 bases for J; bases not matched to a gene: 7. DNA for the CDR3: TGCGCCAGTGTAGCGGGAACAAGCTACGAGCAGTACTTC. Translating gives CASVAGTSYEQYF.

The gene calls are TRBV21-1 and TRBJ2-1; no check of the table's D call, TRBD1, against the DNA was made. TRBV21-1 is annotated as a pseudogene. The CDR3 loop spans 17 amino acids. The CDR3 sequence: CASSCRQGASSYNEQFF. In nucleotides, the CDR3 is TGTGCCAGCAGCTGCCGACAGGGGGCGAGCTCCTACAATGAGCAGTTCTTC.

This rearrangement joins TRBV25-1 to TRBJ1-5, with D tentatively TRBD1 (6 bases). From germline, CDR1 is MGHDK and CDR2 SYGVNS. The V end lost 6 bases, the J end lost 3 bases, and 12 bases lay between the germline ends. CDR3 length: 14 residues. This CDR3 is CASSETGYNQPQHF. In DNA form, the CDR3 reads TGTGCCAGCAGCGAAACAGGGTACAATCAGCCCCAGCATTTT.

V is TRBV5-1 and J is TRBJ2-5, with D tentatively TRBD1 (6 bases). V was clipped by 6 bases and J by 2 bases, with 17 bases between them. CDR3 length equals 15 residues. Germline V gene data show CDR1 as SGHRS and CDR2 as YFSETQ. The CDR3 here is CASKGTPSLQETQYF. DNA of the CDR3: TGCGCCAGCAAAGGGACACCTAGCCTACAAGAGACCCAGTACTTC.

DNA for the CDR3: TGTGCCAGCAGCCGGGGACAGGGGGCGGAGACCTATGGCTACACCTTC. Translated, it gives CASSRGQGAETYGYTF. V is TRBV5-6 and J is TRBJ1-2; 12 bases are shared with TRBD1. V was pared by 4 bases and J by 4 bases, with 8 bases of the junction left unmatched. The CDR3 length is 16 residues. Germline V gene sequence: CDR1 SGHDT, CDR2 YYEEEE.

The table lists this clone with a few counts. The J gene is TRBJ2-7, the V gene TRBV10-2; D is ambiguous. V dropped 3 bases and J dropped 2 bases, with 14 bases sitting between them. The CDR3 runs 15 residues. Germline CDR1 WSHSY, CDR2 SAAADI. The CDR3 bases are TGCGCCAGCAGTGATTGGTTGGGCCTAGCCTACGAGCAGTACTTC. This encodes CASSDWLGLAYEQYF.

This clone was picked up many times. This sequence joins TRBV20-1 and TRBJ1-1; D remains unclear. This CDR3 region has 9 residues. V lost 5 bases to trimming and J lost 7 bases, with 5 bases between them. CDR1 is DFQATT, CDR2 SNEGSKA, per germline (reference sequence). CDR3 amino acids: CSARFEAFF. The CDR3 DNA is TGCAGTGCTCGTTTTGAAGCTTTCTTT.

The V and J genes are TRBV10-1 and TRBJ2-7; possible D gene TRBD2, 6 bases. CDR3 length: 14 residues. CDR1 and CDR2 from the germline V gene are WNHNN and SYGVQD (reference sequence). Trimming took off 2 bases at V and 5 bases at J, with 13 bases between the two ends. CDR3 region: CASSEAGGSNEQYF. The CDR3 DNA reads as TGCGCCAGCAGTGAGGCCGGGGGTAGTAACGAGCAGTACTTC.

The count of this clone is one. The rearrangement joins TRBV7-2 to TRBJ2-5, with D perhaps assigned TRBD1 or TRBD2 (7 bases each). Deletions cut 4 bases from V and 4 bases from J, with 16 bases between. In germline, CDR1 is SGHTA, CDR2 FQGNSA. CDR3 size: 15 residues. CDR3 in amino acids: CASSSGGGRAETQYF. CDR3 DNA sequence: TGTGCCAGCAGCTCAGGGGGGGGCAGGGCAGAGACCCAGTACTTC.

Only one count was recorded for this clone. V is TRBV5-4 and J is TRBJ1-1, with D unresolved. Germline CDR1 is SGHNT and CDR2 is YYREEE (reference sequence). V lost 4 bases to trimming and J lost 8 bases, with 12 bases between them. This CDR3 is built from 12 residues. The CDR3 DNA sequence: TGTGCCAGCAGCCCCCCCCCTCGGGAAGCTTTCTTT. Encoded protein: CASSPPPREAFF.

This clone showed up just once. The chain links TRBV10-1 to TRBJ2-1; the D is unclear. Trimming pared 5 bases from V and 6 bases from J, leaving 14 bases between. Germline assignment: CDR1 WNHNN and CDR2 SYGVQD (reference sequence). This CDR3 has 14 amino acids. The CDR3 sequence: CASSKRDSINEQFF. The CDR3, as DNA: TGCGCCAGCAGTAAAAGGGATAGCATCAATGAGCAGTTCTTC.

The chain combines TRBV29-1 with TRBJ2-2, with unresolved D. CDR3 length: 13 residues. The germline V and J ends were trimmed by 4 bases and 8 bases, with 14 bases remaining between them. From germline, CDR1 is SQVTM and CDR2 ANQGSEA. CDR3: CSVGVRSRGELFF. The CDR3 DNA follows: TGCAGCGTTGGAGTGCGAAGCAGAGGGGAGCTGTTTTTT.

The J gene is TRBJ1-4, the V gene TRBV27; D is undetermined. V was clipped by 6 bases and J by 8 bases, with 10 bases between them. Germline V gene data show CDR1 as MNHEY and CDR2 as SMNVEV (reference sequence). The CDR3 is made up of 12 amino acids. The DNA of the CDR3 is TGTGCCAGCAGCCAAGGGAACGAAAAACTGTTTTTT. It yields the protein CASSQGNEKLFF.

The chain uses TRBV6-1 and TRBJ2-5; TRBD2 agrees at 10 bases. This CDR3 has 14 residues. J gave up 3 bases and V 4 bases, and 2 bases lay outside the gene matches. Germline V gene lookup returns CDR1 MNHNS and CDR2 SASEGT. The CDR3 sequence is CASSASGSEETQYF. The CDR3 nucleotides read TGTGCCAGCAGTGCTAGCGGGAGTGAAGAGACCCAGTACTTC.

This clone was counted between two and nine times. The CDR3: CASSLGHSPSYNEQFF. DNA of the CDR3: TGTGCCAGCAGCTTGGGCCACTCCCCTTCCTACAATGAGCAGTTCTTC. The J gene is TRBJ2-1, the V gene TRBV5-4; D gene ambiguous. V lost 0 bases and J lost 1, with 11 bases in between. CDR1 is SGHNT, CDR2 YYREEE, per germline (reference sequence). CDR3 size: 16 residues. The whole variable domain, filled in from reference TRBV5-4 and TRBJ2-1, reads ETGVTQSPTHLIKTRGQQVTLRCSSQSGHNTVSWYQQALGQGPQFIFQYYREEENGRGNFPPRFSGLQFPNYSSELNVNALELDDSALYLCASSLGHSPSYNEQFFGPGTRLTVL.

This chain uses TRBV28 with TRBJ2-2, with D possibly matching TRBD1 (5 bases). Trimming took 5 bases from V and 1 from J, leaving 14 bases between them. This CDR3 has 16 residues. The germline gives CDR1 MDHEN, CDR2 SYDVKM. Here the CDR3 DNA reads TGTGCCAGCAGTCTCGCGCTGACAGTGAACACCGGGGAGCTGTTTTTT. The encoded protein is CASSLALTVNTGELFF.

The chain joins TRBV10-3 to TRBJ1-1, with 7 bases matching TRBD1. The V and J ends lost 4 bases and 2 bases, in that order; junction bases with no gene match: 4. Germline V gives CDR1 ENHRY, CDR2 SYGVKD. The CDR3 runs 14 residues. CDR3: CAISAGGRNTEAFF. The CDR3 DNA follows: TGTGCCATCAGTGCAGGGGGGCGAAACACTGAAGCTTTCTTT.

This clone was counted between two and nine times. The chain joins TRBV25-1 to TRBJ2-4; TRBD1 matches at 8 bases. The CDR3 length is 14 residues. Looked up from germline, CDR1 is MGHDK and CDR2 is SYGVNS. After removal of 1 base from V and 7 bases from J, the junction contained 3 bases not matched to a gene. The CDR3 is CASSESQGANIQYF. CDR3 sequence (DNA): TGTGCCAGCAGTGAATCCCAGGGGGCCAACATTCAGTACTTC.

CDR3 nucleotide sequence: TGCAGCGTTGAAGAGGGGATAGCGGGAGGGCCAGATACGCAGTATTTT. This translates into CSVEEGIAGGPDTQYF. The genes are TRBV29-1 and TRBJ2-3; 11 bases are shared with TRBD2. CDR1 is SQVTM and CDR2 is ANQGSEA in the germline V gene. This CDR3 has 16 residues. V shed 0 bases, J shed 4 bases, and the junction held 6 bases outside the gene matches.

V usage is TRBV11-2 and J usage is TRBJ2-2, with D perhaps matching TRBD2 (5 bases). V was shortened by 1 base and J by 6 bases, with 15 bases between the two germline ends. The CDR3 covers 16 residues. Per the germline V gene, CDR1 is SGHAT and CDR2 is FQNNGV. CDR3 coding DNA: TGTGCCAGCAGCTTAGCGGCGGGCCAGGTCGCCGGGGAGCTGTTTTTT. This gives the protein CASSLAAGQVAGELFF.

This chain uses TRBV6-5 with TRBJ2-5; tentative D call: TRBD2 (6 bases). This CDR3 has 14 residues. The germline V gene encodes CDR1 MNHEY and CDR2 SVGAGI. V lost 2 bases, J lost 4 bases, and 11 bases lay in between. CDR3 DNA sequence: TGTGCCAGCAGTTACCCGGGAGCCCCAGAGACCCAGTACTTC. It yields the protein CASSYPGAPETQYF.

About this clone itself: Relative to the germline gene, one junction end is altered; a read error may explain this. The chain couples TRBV5-4 to TRBJ2-5; D is undetermined. Germline V gene sequence: CDR1 SGHNT, CDR2 YYREEE (reference sequence). The CDR3 spans 14 residues. The CDR3 protein is CASTLGTGQETQYF. The CDR3 DNA reads TGTGCCAGCACCTTGGGTACTGGCCAAGAGACCCAGTACTTC.

V usage is TRBV11-2 and J usage is TRBJ2-1; D gene ambiguous. The V end was cut by 0 bases, the J end by 8 bases, with 11 bases between. Per germline, CDR1 SGHAT and CDR2 FQNNGV. The CDR3 is 14 amino acids. The CDR3, as DNA: TGTGCCAGCAGCTTAGAGGACCGCGTGGATGAGCAGTTCTTC. It encodes CASSLEDRVDEQFF.

The chain employs TRBV2 and TRBJ2-7; no firm D call. Trimming stripped 7 bases from V and 0 bases from J, with 10 bases between. The germline CDR1 and CDR2 sequences are SNHLY and FYNNEI. The length of the CDR3 is 13 residues. CDR3: CASNGVGSYEQYF. The CDR3 DNA sequence: TGTGCCAGCAATGGGGTGGGCTCCTACGAGCAGTACTTC.

This chain links TRBV27 with TRBJ2-7; TRBD2 agrees at 13 bases. This CDR3 is 13 amino acids long. The V and J ends lost 8 bases and 6 bases, in that order; junction bases with no gene match: 4. Germline assignment: CDR1 MNHEY and CDR2 SMNVEV (reference sequence). DNA of the CDR3: TGTGCCAGCCAGGGACTAGCGGGACGCGAGCAGTACTTC. This encodes CASQGLAGREQYF.